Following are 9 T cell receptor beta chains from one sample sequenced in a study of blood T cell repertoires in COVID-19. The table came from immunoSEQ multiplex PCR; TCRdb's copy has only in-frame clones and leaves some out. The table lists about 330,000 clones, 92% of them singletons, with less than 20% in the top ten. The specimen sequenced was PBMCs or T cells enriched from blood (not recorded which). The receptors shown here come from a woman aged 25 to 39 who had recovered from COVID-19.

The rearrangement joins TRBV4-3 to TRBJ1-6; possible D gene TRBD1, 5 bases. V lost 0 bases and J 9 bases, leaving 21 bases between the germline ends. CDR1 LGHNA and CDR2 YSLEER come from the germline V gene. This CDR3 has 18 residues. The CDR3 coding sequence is TGCGCCAGCAGCCAAGATCCACCGGGACTCAGCACACTTTCACCCCTCCACTTT. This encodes CASSQDPPGLSTLSPLHF.

CDR3 residues: CASSQRSGTPYNEQFF. Here the CDR3 DNA reads TGTGCCAGCAGCCAAAGGAGCGGGACCCCCTACAATGAGCAGTTCTTC. V usage is TRBV14 and J usage is TRBJ2-1; 7 bases are shared with TRBD2. J gave up 2 bases and V 2 bases, and 6 bases lay outside the gene matches. The CDR3 spans 16 residues. Germline lookup yields CDR1 SGHDN and CDR2 FVKESK.

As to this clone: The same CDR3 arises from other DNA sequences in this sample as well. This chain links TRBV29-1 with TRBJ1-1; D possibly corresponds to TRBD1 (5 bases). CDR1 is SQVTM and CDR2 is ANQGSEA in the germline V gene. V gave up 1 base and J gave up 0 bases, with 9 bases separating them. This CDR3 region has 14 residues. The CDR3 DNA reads TGCAGCGTTGAAGTTCGGGGGTTGAACACTGAAGCTTTCTTT. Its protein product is CSVEVRGLNTEAFF. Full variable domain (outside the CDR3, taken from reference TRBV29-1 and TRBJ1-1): SAVISQKPSRDICQRGTSLTIQCQVDSQVTMMFWYRQQPGQSLTLIATANQGSEATYESGFVIDKFPISRPNLTFSTLTVSNMSPEDSSIYLCSVEVRGLNTEAFFGQGTRLTVV.

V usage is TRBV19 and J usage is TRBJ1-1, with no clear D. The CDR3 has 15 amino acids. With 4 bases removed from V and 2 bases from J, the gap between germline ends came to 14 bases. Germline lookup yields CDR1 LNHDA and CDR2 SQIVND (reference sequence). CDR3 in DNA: TGTGCCAGTAGTACCAAAGGACGGGGAAACACTGAAGCTTTCTTT. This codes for CASSTKGRGNTEAFF.

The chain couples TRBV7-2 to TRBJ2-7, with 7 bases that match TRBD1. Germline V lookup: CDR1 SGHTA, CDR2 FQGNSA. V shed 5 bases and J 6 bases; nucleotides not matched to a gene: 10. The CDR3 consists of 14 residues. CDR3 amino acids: CASSPKVAGGEQYF. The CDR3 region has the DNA TGTGCCAGCAGCCCCAAGGTGGCAGGGGGCGAGCAGTACTTC.

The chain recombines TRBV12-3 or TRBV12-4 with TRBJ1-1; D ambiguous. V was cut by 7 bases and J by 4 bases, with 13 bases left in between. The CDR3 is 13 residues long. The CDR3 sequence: CASIAIQATEAFF. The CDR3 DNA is TGTGCCAGCATCGCGATTCAGGCCACTGAAGCTTTCTTT.

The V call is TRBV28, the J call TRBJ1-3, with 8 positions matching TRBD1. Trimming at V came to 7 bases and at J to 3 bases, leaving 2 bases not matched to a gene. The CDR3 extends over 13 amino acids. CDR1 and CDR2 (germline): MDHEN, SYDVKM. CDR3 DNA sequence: TGTGCCAGCACAGGGGGCTTTGGAAACACCATATATTTT. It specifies CASTGGFGNTIYF.

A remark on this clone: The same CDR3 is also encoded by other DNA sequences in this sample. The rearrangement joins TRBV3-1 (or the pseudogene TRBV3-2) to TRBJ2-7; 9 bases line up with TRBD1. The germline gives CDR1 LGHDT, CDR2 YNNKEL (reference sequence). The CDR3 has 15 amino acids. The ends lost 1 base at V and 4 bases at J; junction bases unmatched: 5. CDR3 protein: CASSQGTGAPYEQYF. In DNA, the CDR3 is TGTGCCAGCAGCCAAGGGACAGGGGCGCCGTACGAGCAGTACTTC.

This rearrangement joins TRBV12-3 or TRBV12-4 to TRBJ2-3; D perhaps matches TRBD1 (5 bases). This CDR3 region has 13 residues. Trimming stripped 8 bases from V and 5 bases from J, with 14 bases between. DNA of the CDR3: TGTGCCAGCTGCCCAGGGTCAGGAGATACGCAGTATTTT. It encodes CASCPGSGDTQYF.